One and the same sample provided the 23 T cell receptor beta chains below, sequenced in a study of metastatic and nonmetastatic thyroid tumors. TCRdb redid the clone calls on the PCR reads using MiXCR. The table lists 15,000 to 20,000 clones, about 24% of them singletons. All patients were treatment-naive before thyroid surgery. Input material: adjacent normal tissue. These TCRs come from a female donor with papillary thyroid cancer or a benign thyroid nodule (not recorded which). Some clones in this sample may be carry-over from other donors' samples.

This clone was counted between two and nine times. One end of the junction is discordant with germline, which a read error may explain. This chain links TRBV6-1 with TRBJ2-1; 12 bases match TRBD2. This CDR3 is built from 15 residues. In germline, CDR1 is MNHNS, CDR2 SASEGT. This CDR3 reads CASRASGRANNEQFF. CDR3 in DNA: TGTGCCAGCAGGGCTAGCGGGAGGGCCAACAATGAGCAGTTCTTT.

This clone is categorized as medium-sized (0.01 to 0.1%). This chain uses TRBV28 with TRBJ1-6; perhaps TRBD1 as D (5 bases). V shed 5 bases and J shed 9 bases, with 32 bases lying between them. The germline V gene has CDR1 MDHEN and CDR2 SYDVKM. The CDR3 contains 20 residues. This CDR3 reads CASSPIPSHGDDIGGSPLHF. CDR3 bases: TGTGCCAGCAGTCCAATACCGAGCCATGGGGATGATATCGGGGGTTCACCCCTCCACTTT. Full variable domain (missing parts from reference TRBV28 and TRBJ1-6): DVKVTQSSRYLVKRTGEKVFLECVQDMDHENMFWYRQDPGLGLRLIYFSYDVKMKEKGDIPEGYSVSREKKERFSLILESASTNQTSMYLCASSPIPSHGDDIGGSPLHFGNGTRLTVT.

The CDR3 sequence is CSATGVYSNQPQHF. The CDR3 DNA sequence: TGCAGTGCCACGGGAGTCTATAGCAATCAGCCCCAGCATTTT. The V gene is TRBV20-1, the J gene TRBJ1-5; no firm D call. Trimming took off 6 bases at V and 0 bases at J, with 12 bases between the two ends. Germline CDR1 reads DFQATT; CDR2 reads SNEGSKA (reference sequence). This CDR3 comprises 14 residues.

The table lists this clone with many counts. This sequence joins TRBV9 and TRBJ2-3; TRBD1 matches 9 bases. Germline-derived CDR1 and CDR2 are SGDLS and YYNGEE. V lost 2 bases to trimming and J lost 4 bases; unmatched junction nucleotides: 14. There are 18 residues in the CDR3. The CDR3 here is CASSVGGFWTGVSDTQYF. DNA for the CDR3: TGTGCCAGCAGCGTTGGGGGGTTTTGGACAGGGGTTTCAGATACGCAGTATTTT.

This clone was seen only a few times. The rearrangement uses TRBV28 and TRBJ1-5; possibly TRBD1 for D (5 bases). The V end lost 4 bases, the J end lost 5 bases, and 9 bases lay between the germline ends. This CDR3 contains 13 residues. The germline CDR1 and CDR2 sequences are MDHEN and SYDVKM. Written as DNA, the CDR3 is TGTGCCAGCAGTTCCCAGGGAGATCAGCCCCAGCATTTT. It yields the protein CASSSQGDQPQHF. The entire variable domain, with the rest obtained from reference TRBV28 and TRBJ1-5, is as follows: DVKVTQSSRYLVKRTGEKVFLECVQDMDHENMFWYRQDPGLGLRLIYFSYDVKMKEKGDIPEGYSVSREKKERFSLILESASTNQTSMYLCASSSQGDQPQHFGDGTRLSIL.

This clone was seen repeatedly, ten times or more. The chain uses TRBV19 and TRBJ2-1, with 12 bases matching TRBD2. Germline CDR1 LNHDA, CDR2 SQIVND (reference sequence). CDR3 size: 16 residues. J lost 6 bases, V lost 5 bases, and 8 bases had no gene match. The CDR3 DNA follows: TGTGCCAGTAGTTTATCGACTAGCGGGAGTTCCAATGAGCAGTTCTTC. It is translated as CASSLSTSGSSNEQFF.

This clone was picked up many times. The chain uses TRBV7-2 and TRBJ1-3; D uncertain. The CDR3 sequence is 15 residues long. Looked up from germline, CDR1 is SGHTA and CDR2 is FQGNSA. V lost 5 bases, J lost 2 bases, and 13 bases lay in between. For the CDR3, the DNA is TGTGCCAGCAGCCCACAACACTTAGCTGGAAACACCATATATTTT. This encodes CASSPQHLAGNTIYF.

This CDR3 is CASGGSSYEQYF. In DNA, the CDR3 is TGTGCCAGTGGCGGATCCTCCTACGAGCAGTACTTC. J is TRBJ2-7 and V is TRBV11-2; D not certain. CDR1 and CDR2 (germline): SGHAT, FQNNGV. This CDR3 contains 12 residues. The V gene lost 9 bases and the J gene lost 0 bases, with 9 bases spanning the gap.

This clone was detected ten times or more. The chain carries TRBV16 and TRBJ2-5; tentatively, D is TRBD1 (6 bases). The CDR3 is 14 residues long. The V gene lost 4 bases and the J gene lost 1 base, with 10 bases spanning the gap. CDR1 is KGHSY and CDR2 is FQNENV in the germline V gene. The CDR3 reads CASSLTGSQETQYF. CDR3 sequence (DNA): TGTGCCAGCAGCCTAACAGGGAGCCAAGAGACCCAGTACTTC.

This clone was seen at least ten times. This chain links TRBV6-1 with TRBJ1-2; D is unclear. Germline CDR1 MNHNS, CDR2 SASEGT. V lost 3 bases, J lost 1 base, and 3 bases lay in between. The CDR3 consists of 12 residues. In DNA, the CDR3 is TGTGCCAGCAGTGAGAGTAACTATGGCTACACCTTC. Translation: CASSESNYGYTF.

This clone is judged medium-sized (0.01 to 0.1%). This chain connects TRBV27 to TRBJ2-7, with D possibly TRBD1 on 6 matching bases. This CDR3 comprises 13 residues. V was pared by 2 bases and J by 2 bases, with 7 bases between. The V gene's germline CDR1 is MNHEY and CDR2 SMNVEV (reference sequence). The CDR3 region is CASSLGQTYEQYF. The CDR3, as DNA: TGTGCCAGCAGTTTAGGACAGACCTACGAGCAGTACTTC.

A few counts support this clone. The chain carries TRBV27 and TRBJ2-1; D is undetermined. This CDR3 is built from 13 residues. Trimming removed 0 bases at V and 16 bases at J, with 16 bases between. The V gene's germline CDR1 is MNHEY and CDR2 SMNVEV (reference sequence). The CDR3 protein is CASSLSRTPDQFF. In DNA, the CDR3 is TGTGCCAGCAGTTTATCGAGGACGCCTGATCAATTCTTC.

This clone was counted many times. Other DNA sequences in this specimen translate into the identical CDR3. This chain connects TRBV5-1 to TRBJ2-2; 9 bases map to TRBD1. The germline V gene encodes CDR1 SGHRS and CDR2 YFSETQ. Unmatched junction bases numbered 2, after V lost 2 bases and J lost 3 bases. This CDR3 is 15 amino acids long. The CDR3 DNA sequence: TGCGCCAGCAGCTTATGGGACAGGGACACCGGGGAGCTGTTTTTT. It translates to CASSLWDRDTGELFF.

This clone ranks as medium-sized (0.01 to 0.1%). The chain recombines TRBV10-2 with TRBJ2-7; 8 bases align to TRBD2. The V gene's germline CDR1 is WSHSY and CDR2 SAAADI. The CDR3 contains 15 residues. Trimming removed 8 bases from V and 3 bases from J; junction bases left unmatched: 12. CDR3 region: CASARGASGYYEQYF. In DNA form, the CDR3 reads TGCGCCAGCGCCCGTGGGGCTAGCGGGTACTACGAGCAGTACTTC.

This clone counts as medium-sized. V gene TRBV20-1 combines with J gene TRBJ2-7; 7 bases are shared with TRBD1. Losses at the gene ends were 5 bases for V and 4 bases for J; bases not matched to a gene: 2. This CDR3 is built from 11 residues. Germline values: CDR1 DFQATT, CDR2 SNEGSKA (reference sequence). The CDR3, as DNA: TGCAGTGCTCGACAGGGATACGAGCAGTACTTC. Its translation is CSARQGYEQYF.

The chain links TRBV6-5 to TRBJ1-5; 7 nucleotides line up with TRBD1. J lost 0 bases, V lost 2 bases, and 7 bases had no gene match. Germline CDR1 is MNHEY and CDR2 is SVGAGI. This CDR3 is 17 amino acids long. This CDR3 reads CASSYSDRVYSNQPQHF. The CDR3 coding sequence is TGTGCCAGCAGTTACAGCGACAGGGTATATAGCAATCAGCCCCAGCATTTT.

This clone was seen a handful of times. The V and J genes are TRBV20-1 and TRBJ2-7, with 9 bases that match TRBD1. This CDR3 has 15 amino acids. Germline V gene sequence: CDR1 DFQATT, CDR2 SNEGSKA (reference sequence). The V and J ends lost 1 base and 4 bases, in that order; junction bases with no gene match: 8. The CDR3 DNA sequence: TGCAGTGCTAGAGGGGAACAGGGGGCATGGTACGAGCAGTACTTC. Its translation: CSARGEQGAWYEQYF.

By share of the sample, this clone is medium-sized. The chain links TRBV27 to TRBJ1-2; TRBD1 aligns across 7 bases. There are 15 residues in the CDR3. With V trimmed by 3 bases and J by 2 bases, 6 bases remained unmatched. Germline CDR1 is MNHEY and CDR2 is SMNVEV (reference sequence). The CDR3 DNA reads as TGTGCCAGCAGTTTCGGGGACAGCTTAAACTATGGCTACACCTTC. This codes for CASSFGDSLNYGYTF.

There are a few counts of this clone. The chain links TRBV7-2 to TRBJ2-6; the D gene is possibly TRBD1 (6 bases). V was cut by 3 bases and J by 0 bases, with 21 bases left in between. The V gene's germline CDR1 is SGHTA and CDR2 FQGNSA. The CDR3 loop spans 20 amino acids. This CDR3 is CASSFGQGRTLTSGANVLTF. For the CDR3, the DNA is TGTGCCAGCAGCTTTGGTCAGGGGCGAACCCTTACCTCTGGGGCCAACGTCCTGACTTTC.

For the CDR3, the DNA is TGCGCCAGCAGCTTGGGTGGGCCCGGGACTAACAAGAAGGACTACGAGCAGTACTTC. Residues: CASSLGGPGTNKKDYEQYF. The chain couples TRBV5-1 to TRBJ2-7, with 7 positions matching TRBD2. Looked up from germline, CDR1 is SGHRS and CDR2 is YFSETQ. CDR3 size: 19 residues. Trimming cost V 0 bases and J 3 bases; bases outside gene matches: 18.

The J gene is TRBJ2-3, the V gene TRBV10-2; 9 positions agree with TRBD2. The CDR3 loop spans 16 amino acids. V shed 10 bases, J shed 6 bases, and the junction held 17 bases outside the gene matches. The germline V gene has CDR1 WSHSY and CDR2 SAAADI. DNA of the CDR3: TGCGCCACCTCTGAGCCGGGACTAGCTACCGGGGATACGCAGTATTTT. Amino acids: CATSEPGLATGDTQYF.

Concerning this clone itself: Since a much larger clone is just one base distant, this may be a read error. The sample contains more than one DNA sequence encoding this CDR3. The chain is built from TRBV18 and TRBJ2-5; D is uncertain. This CDR3 comprises 15 residues. Per germline, CDR1 KGHSH and CDR2 LQKENI. CDR3 bases: TGTGCCAGCTCGCCACCGGCTGTCGTGGGAGAGACCCAGTACTTC. Protein: CASSPPAVVGETQYF.

The rearrangement uses TRBV4-2 and TRBJ2-7, with D perhaps being TRBD1 or TRBD2 (5 bases each). V was cut by 0 bases and J by 3 bases, with 9 bases left in between. CDR3 length: 14 amino acids. Germline-derived CDR1 and CDR2 are LGHNA and YNFKEQ. CDR3 in amino acids: CASSQDGDLYEQYF. CDR3 nucleotide sequence: TGTGCCAGCAGCCAAGATGGGGACCTCTACGAGCAGTACTTC.